This T cell receptor beta chain was identified during a study of memory CD4+ T cells and cytomegalovirus serostatus. Study at large: Donors were healthy Belgian adults, 10 or so CMV seropositive and around 24 seronegative.

CDR3 length equals 14 residues. J gave up 7 bases and V 5 bases, and 5 bases lay outside the gene matches. Germline CDR1 and CDR2: SGHAT and FQNNGV. Original data processing: After removing out-of-frame reads, around 2,100,000 distinct TCRbeta sequences remained. TCRdb keeps only in-frame clones here, not all; method: immunoSEQ multiplex PCR. That table supplies the V and J calls and clone size; D and trimming were determined from the DNA. The sample has about 25,000 clones; roughly 80% are singletons. Single viable CD3+CD4+CD8-CD45RO+ cells were sorted as the memory CD4+ T cells. CD4+ T cells were isolated by positive magnetic selection.

This clonotype was sampled from an adult in good health and CMV-seronegative. The J gene is TRBJ2-2, the V gene TRBV11-2, with TRBD1 matching 9 bases. The sequencing sample was made of memory CD4+ T cells from blood. CDR3 bases: TGTGCCAGCAGCGGAGGACAGGGGTACGGGGAGCTGTTTTTT. Its protein is CASSGGQGYGELFF.